The present T cell receptor (beta chain) was sequenced within a study of cytomegalovirus exposure and HLA in healthy donors. A multiplex PCR was run with 60 Vbeta primers and 13 Jbeta primers. Using immunoSEQ multiplex PCR, the repertoire was profiled, and TCRdb retains in-frame clones only, with some absent. This table holds over 100,000 clones, roughly 60% found once. Trimming took off 6 bases at V and 3 bases at J, with 18 bases between the two ends. The CDR3 covers 15 residues. Germline CDR1 and CDR2: MNHEY and SMNVEV (reference sequence). The clonotype comes from a human donor in good health. The sample consisted of PBMCs. The J gene is TRBJ2-7, the V gene TRBV27; no definite D call. This CDR3 reads CASSLSSGSVYEQYF. CDR3 coding DNA: TGTGCCAGCAGCCTGAGTTCCGGGTCAGTCTACGAGCAGTACTTC.